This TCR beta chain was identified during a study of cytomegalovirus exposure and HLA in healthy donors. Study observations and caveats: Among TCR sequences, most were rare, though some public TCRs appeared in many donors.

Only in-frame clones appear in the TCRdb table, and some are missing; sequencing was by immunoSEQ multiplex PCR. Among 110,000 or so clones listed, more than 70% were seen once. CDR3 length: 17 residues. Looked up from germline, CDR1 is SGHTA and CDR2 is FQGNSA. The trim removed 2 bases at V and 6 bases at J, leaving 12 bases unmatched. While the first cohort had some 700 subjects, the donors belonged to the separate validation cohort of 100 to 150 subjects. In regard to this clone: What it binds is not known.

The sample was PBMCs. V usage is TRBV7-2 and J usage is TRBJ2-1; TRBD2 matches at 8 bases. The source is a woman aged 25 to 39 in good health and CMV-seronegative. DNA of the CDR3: TGTGCCAGCAGCTTAAATTTCGGTCGGGGGGGCATCAATGAGCAGTTCTTC. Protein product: CASSLNFGRGGINEQFF.